These 12 T cell receptor beta chains were all obtained from the same sample, sequenced in a study of cytomegalovirus exposure and HLA in healthy donors. Using immunoSEQ multiplex PCR, the repertoire was profiled, and TCRdb retains in-frame clones only, with some absent. The sample gives roughly 180,000 clones, roughly nine tenths of which show up once; 7.2% is in the top ten. The sequenced material came from PBMCs. These TCRs come from a man aged 25 to 45 in good health and CMV-seropositive.

The CDR3 region is CASSPRGGAYEQYF. The CDR3 DNA reads as TGTGCCAGCAGCCCTAGGGGGGGAGCCTACGAGCAGTACTTC. The J gene is TRBJ2-7, the V gene TRBV11-3; D is possibly TRBD2 (7 bases). The germline V and J ends were trimmed by 5 bases and 2 bases, with 13 bases remaining between them. Germline V gene sequence: CDR1 SGHNT, CDR2 YENEEA. The CDR3 is made up of 14 amino acids.

The chain uses TRBV20-1 and TRBJ2-1; D gene uncertain. Germline assignment: CDR1 DFQATT and CDR2 SNEGSKA (reference sequence). This CDR3 is 11 amino acids long. The ends were cut back, 0 bases at V and 5 bases at J, with 2 bases in the middle. The CDR3 bases are TGCAGTGCTAGAGAAAACAATGAGCAGTTCTTC. As protein: CSARENNEQFF.

The V call is TRBV5-1, the J call TRBJ2-5, with D possibly TRBD1 on 6 matching bases. Between the trimmed V and J ends, which lost 0 bases and 3 bases, there was a span of 12 bases. This CDR3 contains 15 residues. Germline CDR1 and CDR2: SGHRS and YFSETQ. The CDR3 DNA reads as TGCGCCAGCAGCTTGGTTGGGGACAAAAAAGAGACCCAGTACTTC. Translation gives CASSLVGDKKETQYF.

The chain uses TRBV6-5 and TRBJ2-2; maybe TRBD1 (6 bases). CDR3 length equals 14 residues. Germline V gene lookup returns CDR1 MNHEY and CDR2 SVGAGI. The V end lost 2 bases, the J end lost 3 bases, and 7 bases lay between the germline ends. CDR3 coding DNA: TGTGCCAGCAGTTACGGGACACACACCGGGGAGCTGTTTTTT. It yields the protein CASSYGTHTGELFF.

The CDR3 DNA follows: TGTGCCAGCAGTTTATCTTGGGGGGGTAACTATGGCTACACCTTC. Protein product: CASSLSWGGNYGYTF. The V gene is TRBV27, the J gene TRBJ1-2; tentatively, D is TRBD1 (5 bases). The CDR3 covers 15 residues. Trimming stripped 0 bases from V and 1 base from J, with 9 bases between. The germline CDR1 and CDR2 sequences are MNHEY and SMNVEV (reference sequence).

This clone was seen a few times. The CDR3 protein is CASSPGTVNSPLHF. Written as DNA, the CDR3 is TGCGCCAGCAGTCCCGGGACAGTCAATTCACCCCTCCACTTT. The chain uses TRBV5-1 and TRBJ1-6; TRBD1 agrees at 7 bases. The J segment lost 7 bases and the V segment lost 5 bases, leaving 6 bases of the junction unmatched. Per the germline V gene, CDR1 is SGHRS and CDR2 is YFSETQ. The length of the CDR3 is 14 residues.

The chain links TRBV5-4 to TRBJ2-7; D is uncertain. CDR1 is SGHNT, CDR2 YYREEE, per germline (reference sequence). The CDR3 has 13 residues. V lost 1 base, J lost 2 bases, and 7 bases lay in between. CDR3: CASSLLGTYEQYF. The DNA for the CDR3 is TGTGCCAGCAGCTTGCTAGGGACCTACGAGCAGTACTTC.

The rearrangement joins TRBV7-2 to TRBJ2-3, with TRBD2 identical over 9 bases. CDR3 length: 17 amino acids. CDR1 is SGHTA, CDR2 FQGNSA, per germline. Losses at the gene ends were 0 bases for V and 0 bases for J; bases not matched to a gene: 4. CDR3 sequence reads: CASSLAGLALSTDTQYF. CDR3 bases: TGTGCCAGCAGCTTAGCGGGACTAGCTCTAAGCACAGATACGCAGTATTTT.

This clone came up a few times. V is TRBV19 and J is TRBJ1-2; D perhaps matches TRBD1 (5 bases). V was shortened by 4 bases and J by 8 bases, with 8 bases between the two germline ends. Germline V gene sequence: CDR1 LNHDA, CDR2 SQIVND (reference sequence). CDR3 length: 11 residues. This chain's CDR3 is CASSRDRGYTF. The CDR3 DNA follows: TGTGCCAGTAGTAGAGACAGAGGCTACACCTTC. The full variable domain, rest sourced from reference TRBV19 and TRBJ1-2, is DGGITQSPKYLFRKEGQNVTLSCEQNLNHDAMYWYRQDPGQGLRLIYYSQIVNDFQKGDIAEGYSVSREKKESFPLTVTSAQKNPTAFYLCASSRDRGYTFGSGTRLTVV.

The J gene is TRBJ2-7, the V gene TRBV4-3; D not resolved. Trimming shortened V by 0 bases and J by 1 base, and 13 bases separated the two germline ends. CDR1 and CDR2 from the germline V gene are LGHNA and YSLEER. This CDR3 region has 16 residues. The CDR3 loop is CASSQEVETDSYEQYF. CDR3 in DNA: TGCGCCAGCAGCCAAGAAGTGGAGACGGATTCCTACGAGCAGTACTTC.

The chain joins TRBV7-9 to TRBJ2-1; TRBD1 aligns across 10 bases. This CDR3 is 17 amino acids long. J lost 4 bases, V lost 3 bases, and 9 bases had no gene match. Germline CDR1 SEHNR, CDR2 FQNEAQ (reference sequence). The DNA for the CDR3 is TGTGCCAGCAGCTTTGTCGGACAGGGGGGACCTTACAATGAGCAGTTCTTC. Protein: CASSFVGQGGPYNEQFF.

The V gene is TRBV2, the J gene TRBJ2-3; a weak D match, TRBD2 (5 bases). Germline V gene lookup returns CDR1 SNHLY and CDR2 FYNNEI. The CDR3 runs to 12 residues. With 11 bases removed from V and 5 bases from J, the gap between germline ends came to 14 bases. CDR3 sequence reads: CAGGPNGDTQYF. The CDR3 bases are TGTGCCGGAGGCCCGAACGGAGATACGCAGTATTTT.